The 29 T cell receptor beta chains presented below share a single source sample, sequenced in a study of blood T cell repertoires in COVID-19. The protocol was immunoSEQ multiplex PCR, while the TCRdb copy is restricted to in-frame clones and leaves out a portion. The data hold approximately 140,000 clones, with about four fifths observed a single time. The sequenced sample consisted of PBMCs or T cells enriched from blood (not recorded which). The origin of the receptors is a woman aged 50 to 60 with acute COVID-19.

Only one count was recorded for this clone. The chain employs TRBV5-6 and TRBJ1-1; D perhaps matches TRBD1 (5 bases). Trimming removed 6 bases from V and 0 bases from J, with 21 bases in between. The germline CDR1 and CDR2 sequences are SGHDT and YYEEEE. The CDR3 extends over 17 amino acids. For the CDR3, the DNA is TGTGCCAGCATCCTGCGGGGGGAAGGGATCATGAACACTGAAGCTTTCTTT. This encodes CASILRGEGIMNTEAFF.

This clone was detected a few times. For the CDR3, the DNA is TGCGCCAGCAGCCGCCCGGGGGAGGGATCCTACGAGCAGTACTTC. It encodes CASSRPGEGSYEQYF. The V call is TRBV5-1, the J call TRBJ2-7; 7 bases align to TRBD2. Germline trimming cut 4 bases from V and 1 base from J; bases unmatched to any gene: 8. The germline V gene encodes CDR1 SGHRS and CDR2 YFSETQ. The CDR3 runs 15 residues.

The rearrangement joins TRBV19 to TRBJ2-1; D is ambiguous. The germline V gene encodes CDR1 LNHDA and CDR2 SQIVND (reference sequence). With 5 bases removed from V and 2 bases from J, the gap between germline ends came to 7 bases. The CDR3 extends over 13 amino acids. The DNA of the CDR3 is TGTGCCAGTAGTTCCCTTGCCTACAATGAGCAGTTCTTC. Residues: CASSSLAYNEQFF.

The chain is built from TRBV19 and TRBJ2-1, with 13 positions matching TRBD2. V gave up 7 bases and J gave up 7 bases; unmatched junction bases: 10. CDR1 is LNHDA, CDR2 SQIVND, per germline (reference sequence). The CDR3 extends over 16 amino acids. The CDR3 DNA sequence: TGTGCCAGTATGGGGGTGGGACTAGCGGGATATAATGAGCAGTTCTTC. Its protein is CASMGVGLAGYNEQFF.

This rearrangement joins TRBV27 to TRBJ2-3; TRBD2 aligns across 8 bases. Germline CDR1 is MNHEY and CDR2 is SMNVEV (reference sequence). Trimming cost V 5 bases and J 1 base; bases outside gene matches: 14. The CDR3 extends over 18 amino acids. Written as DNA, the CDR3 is TGTGCCAGCAGTCCGCCGGGAGGGGGTCTCCGTGGCACAGATACGCAGTATTTT. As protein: CASSPPGGGLRGTDTQYF.

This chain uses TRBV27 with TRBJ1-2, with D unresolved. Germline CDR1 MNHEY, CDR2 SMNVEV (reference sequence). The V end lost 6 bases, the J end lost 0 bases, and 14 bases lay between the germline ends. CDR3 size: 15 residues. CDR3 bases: TGTGCCAGCAGCCAAAGCTTCGGAGCTAACTATGGCTACACCTTC. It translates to CASSQSFGANYGYTF.

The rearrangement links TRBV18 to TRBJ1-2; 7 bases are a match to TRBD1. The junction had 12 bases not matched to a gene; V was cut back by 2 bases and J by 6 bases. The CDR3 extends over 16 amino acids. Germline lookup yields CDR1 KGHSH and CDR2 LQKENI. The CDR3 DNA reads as TGTGCCAGCTCACCAAAGGGGACAGTTGGACCAGATGGCTACACCTTC. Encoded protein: CASSPKGTVGPDGYTF.

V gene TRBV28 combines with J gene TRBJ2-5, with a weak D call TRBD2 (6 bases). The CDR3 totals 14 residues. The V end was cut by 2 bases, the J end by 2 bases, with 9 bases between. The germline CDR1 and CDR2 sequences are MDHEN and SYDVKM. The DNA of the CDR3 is TGTGCCAGCAGTTTAGCGGGACCACAAGAGACCCAGTACTTC. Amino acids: CASSLAGPQETQYF.

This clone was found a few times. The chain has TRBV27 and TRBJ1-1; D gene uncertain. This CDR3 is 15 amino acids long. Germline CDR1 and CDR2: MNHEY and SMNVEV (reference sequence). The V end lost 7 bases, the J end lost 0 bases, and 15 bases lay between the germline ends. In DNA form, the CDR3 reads TGTGCCAGCAACGAACTCGGGTCCTTGAACACTGAAGCTTTCTTT. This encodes CASNELGSLNTEAFF.

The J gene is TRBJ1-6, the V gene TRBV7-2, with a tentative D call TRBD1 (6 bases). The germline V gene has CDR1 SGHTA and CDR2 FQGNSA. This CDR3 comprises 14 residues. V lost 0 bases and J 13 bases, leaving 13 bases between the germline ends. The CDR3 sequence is CASSLAPQGSPLHF. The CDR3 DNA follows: TGTGCCAGCAGCTTAGCCCCCCAGGGGTCGCCCCTCCACTTT.

CDR3 in amino acids: CASRTNTEAFF. CDR3 bases: TGTGCCAGCAGAACAAACACTGAAGCTTTCTTT. The chain carries TRBV2 and TRBJ1-1; no reliable D call. The CDR3 runs to 11 residues. Germline CDR1 reads SNHLY; CDR2 reads FYNNEI. V dropped 6 bases and J dropped 2 bases, with 4 bases sitting between them.

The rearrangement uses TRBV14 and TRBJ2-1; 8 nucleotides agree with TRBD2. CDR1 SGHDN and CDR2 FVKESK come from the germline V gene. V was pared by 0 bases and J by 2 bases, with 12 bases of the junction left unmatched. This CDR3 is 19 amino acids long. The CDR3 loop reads CASSQDRGVAGMAYNEQFF. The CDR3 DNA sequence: TGTGCCAGCAGCCAAGATCGTGGGGTAGCGGGAATGGCCTACAATGAGCAGTTCTTC.

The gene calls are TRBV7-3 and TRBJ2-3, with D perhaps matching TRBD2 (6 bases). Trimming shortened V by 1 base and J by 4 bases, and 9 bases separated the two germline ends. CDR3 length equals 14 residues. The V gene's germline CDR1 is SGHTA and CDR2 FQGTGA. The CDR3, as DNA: TGTGCCAGCAGCTTAAAGGGACTGCCAGATACGCAGTATTTT. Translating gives CASSLKGLPDTQYF. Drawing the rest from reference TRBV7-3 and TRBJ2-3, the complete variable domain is GAGVSQTPSNKVTEKGKYVELRCDPISGHTALYWYRQSLGQGPEFLIYFQGTGAADDSGLPNDRFFAVRPEGSVSTLKIQRTERGDSAVYLCASSLKGLPDTQYFGPGTRLTVL.

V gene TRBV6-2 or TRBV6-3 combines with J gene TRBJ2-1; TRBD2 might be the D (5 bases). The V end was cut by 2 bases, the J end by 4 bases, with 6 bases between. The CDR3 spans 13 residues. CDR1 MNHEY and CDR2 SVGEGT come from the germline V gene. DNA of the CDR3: TGTGCCAGCAGTTACGAGCGGTACAATGAGCAGTTCTTC. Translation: CASSYERYNEQFF.

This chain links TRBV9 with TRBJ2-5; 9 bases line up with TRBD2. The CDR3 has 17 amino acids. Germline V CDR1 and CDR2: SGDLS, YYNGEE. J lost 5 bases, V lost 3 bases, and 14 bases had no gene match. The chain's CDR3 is CASSAGRGGRAFETQYF. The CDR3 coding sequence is TGTGCCAGCAGCGCCGGCCGAGGCGGGAGGGCGTTCGAGACCCAGTACTTC.

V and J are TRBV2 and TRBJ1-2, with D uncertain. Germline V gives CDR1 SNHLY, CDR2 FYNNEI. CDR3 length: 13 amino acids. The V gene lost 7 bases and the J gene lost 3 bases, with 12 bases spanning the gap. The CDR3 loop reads CASTEREDYGYTF. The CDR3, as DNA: TGTGCCAGCACAGAGAGGGAGGACTATGGCTACACCTTC.

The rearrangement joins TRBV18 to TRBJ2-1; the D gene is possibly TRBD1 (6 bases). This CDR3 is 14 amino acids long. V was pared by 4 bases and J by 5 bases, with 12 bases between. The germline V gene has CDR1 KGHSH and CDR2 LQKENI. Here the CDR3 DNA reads TGTGCCAGCTCACGGCAGGGGCGAAACAATGAGCAGTTCTTC. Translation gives CASSRQGRNNEQFF.

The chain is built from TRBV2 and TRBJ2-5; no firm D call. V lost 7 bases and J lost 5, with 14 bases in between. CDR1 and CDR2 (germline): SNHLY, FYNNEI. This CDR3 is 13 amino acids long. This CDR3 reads CASMIGVDETQYF. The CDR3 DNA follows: TGTGCCAGCATGATCGGAGTCGATGAGACCCAGTACTTC.

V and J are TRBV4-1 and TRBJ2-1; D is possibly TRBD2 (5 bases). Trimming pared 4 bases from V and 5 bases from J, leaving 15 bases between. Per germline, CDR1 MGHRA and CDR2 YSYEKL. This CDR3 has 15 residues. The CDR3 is CASSLLTSSNNEQFF. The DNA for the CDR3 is TGCGCCAGCAGCCTCCTAACTAGTTCTAACAATGAGCAGTTCTTC.

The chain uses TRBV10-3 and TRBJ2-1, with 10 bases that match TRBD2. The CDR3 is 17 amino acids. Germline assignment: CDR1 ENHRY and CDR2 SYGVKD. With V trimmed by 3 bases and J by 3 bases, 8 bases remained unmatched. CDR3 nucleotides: TGTGCCATCAGTGAACGATCCGGGACTAGCGTCTACAATGAGCAGTTCTTC. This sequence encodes CAISERSGTSVYNEQFF.

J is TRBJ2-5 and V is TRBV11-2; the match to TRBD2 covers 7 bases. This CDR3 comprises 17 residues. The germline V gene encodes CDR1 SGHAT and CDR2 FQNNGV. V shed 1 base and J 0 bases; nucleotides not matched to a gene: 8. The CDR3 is CASSLVSSGNYQETQYF. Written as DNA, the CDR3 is TGTGCCAGCAGCTTAGTTTCCAGCGGGAACTACCAAGAGACCCAGTACTTC.

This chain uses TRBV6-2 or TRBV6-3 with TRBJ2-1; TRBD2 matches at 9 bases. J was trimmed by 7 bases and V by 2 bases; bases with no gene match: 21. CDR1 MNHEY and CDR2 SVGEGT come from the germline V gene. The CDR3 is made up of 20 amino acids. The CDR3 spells CASSYQWLAGKAGVGNEQFF. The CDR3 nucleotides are TGTGCCAGCAGTTACCAATGGCTAGCGGGAAAGGCCGGTGTAGGAAATGAGCAGTTCTTC.

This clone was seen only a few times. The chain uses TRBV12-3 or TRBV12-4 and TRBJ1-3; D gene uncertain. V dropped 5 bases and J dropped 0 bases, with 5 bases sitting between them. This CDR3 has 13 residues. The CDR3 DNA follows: TGTGCCAGCAGTGTTAGCTCTGGAAACACCATATATTTT. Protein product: CASSVSSGNTIYF.

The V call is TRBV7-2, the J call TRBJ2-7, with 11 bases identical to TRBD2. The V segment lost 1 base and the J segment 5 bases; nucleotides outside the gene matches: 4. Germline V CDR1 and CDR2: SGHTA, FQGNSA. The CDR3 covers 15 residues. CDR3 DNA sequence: TGTGCCAGCAGCTTAGGCTTGACTAGCGGGAACGAGCAGTACTTC. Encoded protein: CASSLGLTSGNEQYF.

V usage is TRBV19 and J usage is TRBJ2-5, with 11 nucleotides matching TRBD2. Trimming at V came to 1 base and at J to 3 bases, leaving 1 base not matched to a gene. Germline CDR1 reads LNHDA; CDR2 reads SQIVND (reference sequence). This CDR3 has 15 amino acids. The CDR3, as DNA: TGTGCCAGTAGTATAGTGGGACTAGCGGAAGAGACCCAGTACTTC. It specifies CASSIVGLAEETQYF.

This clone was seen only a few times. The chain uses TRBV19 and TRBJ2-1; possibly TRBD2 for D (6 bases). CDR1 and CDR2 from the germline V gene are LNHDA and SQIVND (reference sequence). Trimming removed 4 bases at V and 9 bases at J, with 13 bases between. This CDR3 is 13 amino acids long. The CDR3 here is CASSNAGPGEQFF. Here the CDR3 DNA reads TGTGCCAGTAGTAACGCGGGGCCCGGTGAGCAGTTCTTC.

The DNA of the CDR3 is TGTGCCAGCAGCTTACCCGGGACAGGGTACGGCTACACCTTC. It yields the protein CASSLPGTGYGYTF. The V call is TRBV7-9, the J call TRBJ1-2, with 9 bases matching TRBD1. CDR1 SEHNR and CDR2 FQNEAQ come from the germline V gene (reference sequence). This CDR3 contains 14 residues. V trimming: 2 bases; J trimming: 8 bases; junction bases outside the gene matches: 6. Full variable domain (outside the CDR3, taken from reference TRBV7-9 and TRBJ1-2): DTGVSQNPRHKITKRGQNVTFRCDPISEHNRLYWYRQTLGQGPEFLTYFQNEAQLEKSRLLSDRFSAERPKGSFSTLEIQRTEQGDSAMYLCASSLPGTGYGYTFGSGTRLTVV.

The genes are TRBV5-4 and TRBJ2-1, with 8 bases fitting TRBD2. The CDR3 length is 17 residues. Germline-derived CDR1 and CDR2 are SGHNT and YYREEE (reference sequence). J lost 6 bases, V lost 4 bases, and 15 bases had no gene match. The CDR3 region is CASSPEVALAVVNEQFF. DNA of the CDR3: TGTGCCAGCAGCCCAGAGGTGGCACTAGCGGTTGTCAATGAGCAGTTCTTC. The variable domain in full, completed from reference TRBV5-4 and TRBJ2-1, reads ETGVTQSPTHLIKTRGQQVTLRCSSQSGHNTVSWYQQALGQGPQFIFQYYREEENGRGNFPPRFSGLQFPNYSSELNVNALELDDSALYLCASSPEVALAVVNEQFFGPGTRLTVL.

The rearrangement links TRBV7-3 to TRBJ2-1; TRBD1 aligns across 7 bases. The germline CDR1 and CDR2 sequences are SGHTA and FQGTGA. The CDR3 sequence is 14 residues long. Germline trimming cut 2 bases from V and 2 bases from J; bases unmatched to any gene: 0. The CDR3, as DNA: TGTGCCAGCAGCTTACAGGGGGCCTACAATGAGCAGTTCTTC. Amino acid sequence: CASSLQGAYNEQFF.